The entry that follows covers one T cell receptor (beta chain) sequence. This clone was picked up a small number of times. Its antigen target is currently unknown. No base-level quality is on record; no much larger clone is a single base apart. The data derive from a study of beta chain features in type 1 diabetes listed by TCRdb under 2018. About the full investigation: Mean age, gender distribution, total cell number and subset yield were not different between patients and healthy donors. A total of roughly 100,000,000 sorted cells were examined across all samples, and the number of cells per subset was strongly correlated with RNA yield. In the study, TCRB repertoires of sorted circulating CD4+ T cell subsets from recently diagnosed type 1 diabetes patients were compared with those of matched healthy donors. Regulatory and stem cell-like memory subsets were isolated from only 8 patients and roughly eight healthy donors, whereas naive and central memory subsets came from all 30 or so donors.

A single peripheral blood draw of about 116 mL on average was collected from each donor into heparinised tubes. A BD FACSAria II and a panel including CD45RO, CCR7, CD25, CD127, CD95 and CD27 were used to sort naive, central memory, regulatory and stem cell-like memory CD4+ T cells. Every sorted population had a purity above 98%. Right away, PBMCs were isolated by Lymphoprep density gradient centrifugation and were stained directly, with no culture step. To minimize batch effects, samples were stained and sorted in pairs, one healthy donor with one patient per experiment. The entire isolated RNA was reverse transcribed using the High Capacity cDNA Reverse Transcription Kit, and thus expressed TCRB transcripts were sequenced. Naive, central memory and regulatory T cell samples underwent deep immunoSEQ sequencing, averaging about 3.57 million total reads per sample. Sorted cells were lysed in RLT buffer, and RNA was extracted using DNase-treated RNeasy Micro or Mini kits according to cell number. To prevent cross-contamination, every cell subset was processed on its own, while patient and healthy donor samples were processed together. TCRB sequences were amplified from cDNA with the immunoSEQ multiplex PCR, producing 87-bp fragments spanning the CDR3 region. Sequencing of the amplicons was done on the Illumina HiSeq platform. In the paper's pipeline: Synthetic template baselines were used to correct PCR bias computationally, reads within Hamming distance 2 were collapsed together, and singletons that could not be merged were discarded. Reads were aligned against IMGT to assign V, D and J genes, CDR3 length and insertions or deletions at six rearrangement sites. Within each subset, clonotype counts were normalized to sorted cell number, and only after that were true diversity and Gini coefficients computed with the tcR R package. Repertoire sharing was quantified using the overlap coefficient calculated on TCRB nucleotide sequences. TCRdb mirrors the immuneACCESS table, restricted to in-frame sequences. Some clones are absent from its copies; in checked studies, under half trace to an unresolved V gene, and the reason for the others is unknown. The V and J calls and clone size are taken from that table; D and trimming were inferred from the DNA. For this sample there are 250,000 to 350,000 clones; less than 15% appear just once. The top ten hold roughly 7% of the sample.

The CDR1 and CDR2 encoded by the germline V gene (reference sequence) are SGHNT and YYREEE. From its cysteine to its phenylalanine, the CDR3 spans 13 amino acids. Only the CDR3 part of the read is kept: 39 bases, read in frame from the first base. Trimming removed 4 bases from V and 15 bases from J; the gene matches leave 13 bases unexplained. The investigation overall reported the following: In all four CD4+ subsets, TCRB CDR3 length was moderately but significantly shorter in type 1 diabetes patients. Sequencing cDNA rather than genomic DNA could over-represent highly expressing activated cells, although activation and CD3 levels did not differ between groups. PCR might favor shorter templates, but patient and control samples were amplified and corrected together, so any skew would affect both groups equally. Naive, central memory and regulatory TCRB repertoires appeared to be more similar among patients than among healthy donors. HLA sub-analyses involved small numbers of individuals, so any influence of HLA type on TCRB rearrangement remained unresolved. At VDJ recombination sites, patients with type 1 diabetes made fewer insertions and deleted more nucleotides, a pattern implying thymic rearrangement abnormalities.

The sequence was collected from a man aged 25 to 40 in good health. What was sequenced was central memory CD4+ T cells from blood. The sequence links TRBV5-4 to TRBJ2-1, with 7 bases in between that match TRBD1. The sequence in DNA is TGTGCCAGCAGCATCGGACAGGTACTGATAGGGTTCTTC. Its coded protein is CASSIGQVLIGFF.